This record covers a single T cell receptor beta chain. What antigen it recognizes has not been identified. Base quality data are lacking; no much larger clone is found one base away. Receptors were amplified or captured by the immunoSEQ multiplex PCR assay. For the multiplex PCR, a mixture combining 60 forward primers for TCR Vbeta segments and 13 reverse primers for TCR Jbeta segments was used. The CDR3 region of rearranged TCR beta genes was amplified from genomic DNA by a multiplex PCR assay. On the Illumina HiSeq System, the amplified TCR beta libraries were sequenced as 87-base-pair reads. In the original analysis: A later analysis tallied around 80 million unique TCR beta chains across the 666 repertoires, and some 12 million of those chains were shared by two or more donors. Raw reads were error-corrected and collapsed into unique sequences with a nearest-neighbor algorithm that merged closely related sequences to remove PCR and sequencing errors. V, D and J gene segments were assigned by aligning CDR3 sequences to IMGT reference sequences. Each retained sequence needed at least a six-nucleotide match to both a V gene segment and a J gene segment. Rearrangements were called productive when the CDR3 lacked stop codons and stayed in frame with V and J; all others were non-productive. CDR3 was defined by IMGT convention, running from the second conserved V-encoded cysteine to the conserved J-encoded phenylalanine. In an earlier analysis of just under 600 of the donors, sequences lacking an unambiguous match to a single V gene segment were excluded. In an earlier analysis of roughly 600 of the donors, a V segment was called functional when productive rearrangements were above 56.7%, and segregating when the standard deviation between donors exceeded 5%. A statistical classification framework was built to diagnose cytomegalovirus status from the catalog of TCR beta chain sequences. A later analysis assigned V and J genes by comparing TCR nucleotide sequences with IMGT/GENE-DB human TR gene sequences. Using the TCRdist pipeline, a later analysis assigned CDR3 sequences along with most-parsimonious VDJ recombination scenarios. A later analysis defined each TCR beta chain by its CDR3 amino acid sequence plus V-gene family, and excluded reads lacking a unique V-gene family. In a later analysis, fewer than 650 highly shared, low-generation-probability nucleotide sequences were removed to address suspected cross-contamination and a sequencing artifact. A later analysis calculated a clonal expansion index for each public chain from normalized within-repertoire ranks of inferred template counts. In a later analysis, generation probabilities were computed with a VDJ recombination model fitted to out-of-frame rearrangements, and the resulting probabilities were checked against IGoR. A later analysis scored TCR-TCR, TCR-HLA and TCR-CMV co-occurrence with hypergeometric tests, applying a repertoire-size bias correction to TCR pairs. False discovery rates were estimated in a later analysis by permuting HLA or CMV assignments 20 times. In a later analysis, co-occurring TCRs were grouped using DBSCAN, with TCRdist sequence similarity added in when clustering inside HLA-allele-positive subsets. Repertoires with fewer than 30,000 or more than 120,000 public chains were left out of co-occurrence clustering, as were about 5 repertoires with anomalous nucleotide sharing. TCRdb mirrors the immuneACCESS table, restricted to in-frame sequences. Some clones are absent from its copies; in checked studies, under half trace to an unresolved V gene, and the reason for the others is unknown. V and J calls and clone size are as listed in that table; D and trimming were resolved from the DNA. A total of 64,000 or so clones appear in this sample, about 70% of them only once. Approximately 7.6% of the sample rests with the top ten.

Trimming takes 2 bases from V and 5 bases from J, and the germline ends sit 9 bases apart. The CDR3, cysteine through phenylalanine, is 12 amino acids long. Just the 36-base CDR3 DNA is kept, in frame starting at base 1. For CDR1 and CDR2, the germline V gene (reference sequence) lists GTSNPN and SVGIG. The sample comes from a study of cytomegalovirus exposure and HLA in healthy donors (TCRdb year 2017). Background for the entire study: According to an earlier analysis of a few hundred of the donors, some 170 million T cells yielded 120 million or so unique TCR beta sequences and approximately 280 Gb of sequence data. An early release that covered fewer than 800 HLA-typed donors contained approximately 300 gigabases of sequencing data and 70 million to 100 million unique TCR sequences. Of the roughly 400 genotyped donors, 81% fell in the genetic ancestry cluster associated with self-reported Caucasian donors. The study aimed to test whether cataloging public T cell receptors could reveal signatures of past pathogen exposure. The T cell repertoires of 670 or so subjects were profiled by immunosequencing and related to cytomegalovirus serostatus. Besides the first cohort of 500 to 700 subjects, a separate validation cohort made up of 120 different subjects was used. To predict cytomegalovirus infection status, the study brought together high-throughput TCR immunosequencing, statistical association of individual TCRs with disease status, and machine learning. A later analysis re-analyzed previously published TCR beta repertoires from 666 donors and added high-resolution HLA genotyping to study TCR occurrence patterns. Rather than drawing on any new phenotypic data, the later analysis identified candidate immune exposures from TCR beta sequences and the way those sequences occurred across donors. An earlier analysis of nearly 600 of the donors applied high-throughput TCR beta sequencing to assess whether each TCR beta V gene segment acted as functional or pseudogenic. Donor age, sex, ethnicity and CMV serostatus were compiled together with the repertoire data. Genome-wide SNP genotypes for about 65% of the roughly 670 donors were used in a later genetic analysis, which treated that subset as a discovery cohort. All discovery cohort repertoires had been generated on a single sequencing platform. Both class I and class II loci were covered by HLA typing, at four-digit resolution. The number of donors typed differed by locus, with 629-630 for A, B, C, DRB1 and DQB1, 522 for DQA1, some 570 for DPA1, and around 430 for DPB1. Four to six DR-DQ haplotypes were handled as single units for association and clustering, since linkage in the cohort was strong. Among about 410 genotyped donors of the cohort, an average of about 220,000 unique TCR beta nucleotide sequences was sequenced per donor, of which about 18% were non-productive.

What the authors observed across the whole study: In a later analysis, several top co-occurrence clusters were reported to appear linked to parvovirus B19, influenza, CMV and Epstein-Barr virus. In a later analysis, 16,951 TCR beta sequences were associated with specific HLA alleles at a false discovery rate of 0.05. The authors suggested that the approach could potentially be generalized to other disease states and immunological phenotypes. An earlier analysis of 587 of the donors showed that most TCR beta V segments appeared in productive rearrangements either about 90% or about 30% of the time, which broadly matched IMGT annotations. When HLA alleles, especially DR and DQ, strongly co-occurred, attributing TCR associations to individual alleles was difficult. A later genetic analysis associated a missense DCLRE1C variant with V-gene and J-gene trimming of TCR beta chains, and an independent cohort replicated the association. In a later analysis, HLA-associated TCR beta chains showed more clonal expansion and lower generation probabilities than non-associated chains that were equally common. A total of fewer than 200 TCR beta chains were listed by the study as associated with cytomegalovirus. HLA typing was unavailable for some donors at each locus, so association tests used only the typed subset. A group of highly shared sequence variants was considered likely to be a technical artifact of the sequencing pipeline. According to a later analysis, TCR association rates differed among HLA loci, with DRB1 alleles showing the most associated TCRs and HLA-C alleles showing the fewest. Only TCR beta chains were sequenced in this cohort, and the absence of alpha or paired-chain data limited detectable features. In both the original and validation cohorts, the classifier was reported to diagnose cytomegalovirus status with high specificity and sensitivity. The earlier analysis of 587 of the donors excluded approximately 17 rarely observed V segments, including chromosome 9 orphons, because counts were too low. The 87-base-pair reads could not distinguish some IMGT-functional V segments, including TRBV6-2 and TRBV6-3, so those segments were excluded. A further reported finding was that TCR beta sequences accurately predicted the HLA-A and HLA-B alleles for most subjects in the first cohort. Presence/absence analyses assumed roughly uniform sequencing depth across donors, an assumption that may not hold. A few of the identified cytomegalovirus-associated TCR beta chains were confirmed in vitro to be specific for cytomegalovirus antigens. Across donors, most TCR sequences were observed very rarely, whereas some public TCRs were present in many individuals. A later genetic analysis reported fewer N-insertions in productive TCRs among donors in an Asian-associated ancestry cluster than the roughly 620-donor mean. The only immune exposure information available for the cohort was CMV serostatus. Correlated functional status among segregating V segments might reflect linkage disequilibrium, but an unknown experimental factor could not be ruled out. In a later analysis, most CMV-associated TCR beta chains were found to appear HLA-restricted, with HLA associations seemingly driven largely by CMV exposure.

The cohort consisted of some 730 healthy bone marrow donors. At the time of sampling, all cohort members were nominally healthy, though unrecorded immune exposures were likely present. The donor tested CMV seropositive and was one of the 289 seropositive cohort members. A peripheral blood sample was collected from each donor, and TCR beta sequencing was performed on peripheral blood mononuclear cells. The Qiagen DNeasy Blood Extraction Kit was used to extract genomic DNA from the blood cell samples. The TCR was taken from a man aged 35 to 55 in good health and CMV-seropositive. The rearrangement joined TRBV30 to TRBJ1-1; 5 matching bases give a weak D call of TRBD1. Specimen: PBMCs. The DNA sequence follows: TGTGCCTGGAGTCCCGGGGGTACTGAAGCTTTCTTT. Its protein is CAWSPGGTEAFF.